This T cell receptor (beta chain) derives from a study of T cells in women clearing cervical HPV infection. Background on the study: Controls gave blood once infection was undetectable; cases at lesion identification.

Data came from immunoSEQ multiplex PCR; TCRdb stores just in-frame clones and leaves some out. The table counts around 20,000 clones; around 5.4% lies in the top ten. Germline values: CDR1 LNHDA, CDR2 SQIVND (reference sequence). The CDR3 spans 16 residues. Of note for this clone: The CDR3 is cut off 3 residues early in the read; its end comes from the germline J gene.

The clonotype comes from a woman aged 18 to 75 with a cervical HPV16 infection that either progressed to CIN3+ or cleared (not recorded which). The chain employs TRBV19 and TRBJ1-2; D possibly corresponds to TRBD1 (5 bases). Input material: blood buffy coat. CDR3 DNA (partial): TGTGCCAGTAGTATTGCGGGGGGAATTAAGGACAATGAC. Translated, it gives CASSIAGGIKDND. The full CDR3 is CASSIAGGIKDNDYTF.